Sequencing of this TCR beta chain was carried out in a study of blood T cell repertoires in COVID-19. The overall study: Samples taken during acute and convalescent COVID-19 were collected in the United States, Italy and Spain. From T cells, B-cell-depleted T cells, or PBMCs came the material, which was cDNA or gDNA.

Original data processing: Using reference gene primer amplification, nucleated cell counts were estimated. Using immunoSEQ multiplex PCR, the repertoire was profiled, and TCRdb retains in-frame clones only, with some absent. Clone size and the V and J calls come from that table; the DNA yielded D and trimming. The sample includes about 220,000 clones, around 82% of them seen just once. The source is a woman aged 55-69 years with acute or convalescent COVID-19. Material: peripheral blood.

The chain's CDR3 is CASSLRDINNEQFF. CDR3 nucleotides: TGTGCCAGCAGCCTCCGGGACATAAACAATGAGCAGTTCTTC. The chain recombines TRBV6-5 with TRBJ2-1; perhaps TRBD1 as D (6 bases). There are 14 residues in the CDR3. The V gene's germline CDR1 is MNHEY and CDR2 SVGAGI. Trimming removed 6 bases at V and 5 bases at J, with 14 bases between.